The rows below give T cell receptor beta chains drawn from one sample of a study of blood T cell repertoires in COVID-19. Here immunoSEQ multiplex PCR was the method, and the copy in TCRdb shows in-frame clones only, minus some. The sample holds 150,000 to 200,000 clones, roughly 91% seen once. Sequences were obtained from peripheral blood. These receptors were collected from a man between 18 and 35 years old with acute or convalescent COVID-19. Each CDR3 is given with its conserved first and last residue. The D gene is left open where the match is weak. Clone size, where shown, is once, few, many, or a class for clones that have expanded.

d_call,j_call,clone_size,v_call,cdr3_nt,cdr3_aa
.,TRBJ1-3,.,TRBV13,TGTGCCAGCAGCACGGGGGGGATCTCTGGAAACACCATATATTTT,CASSTGGISGNTIYF
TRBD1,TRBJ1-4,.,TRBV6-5,TGTGCCAGCAGTTACTATAGGACAGGGGGTGAAAAACTGTTTTTT,CASSYYRTGGEKLFF
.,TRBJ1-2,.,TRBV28,TGTGCCAGCAGTTTGACAGCTAACTATGGCTACACCTTC,CASSLTANYGYTF
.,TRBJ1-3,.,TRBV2,TGTGCCAGCACGGGGGGCCGTAGCAACACCATATATTTT,CASTGGRSNTIYF
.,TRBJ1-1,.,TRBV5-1,TGCGCCAGCAGCTTGATTCCGGTCATGAACACTGAAGCTTTCTTT,CASSLIPVMNTEAFF
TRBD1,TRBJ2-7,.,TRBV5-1,TGCGCCAGCAAGACCGACAGGGGATCCGAGCAGTACTTC,CASKTDRGSEQYF
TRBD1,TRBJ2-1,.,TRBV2,TGTGCCAGCAGTGGCCGGGACAGGGTGAAAAAGTTCTTC,CASSGRDRVKKFF
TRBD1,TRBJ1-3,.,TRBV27,TGTGCCAGCAGTAGAAGGGGGCTCAGCTCTGGAAACACCATATATTTT,CASSRRGLSSGNTIYF
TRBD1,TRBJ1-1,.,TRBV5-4,TGTGCCAGCAGCGTCGGGACAGGGTATATGAACACTGAAGCTTTCTTT,CASSVGTGYMNTEAFF
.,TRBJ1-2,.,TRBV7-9,TGTGCCAGCAGCACCGCCGTGACGGGCTATGGCTACACCTTC,CASSTAVTGYGYTF
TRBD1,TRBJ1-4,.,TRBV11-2,TGTGCCAGCAGCTCCGACGGGACAGGGAACGAAAAACTGTTTTTT,CASSSDGTGNEKLFF
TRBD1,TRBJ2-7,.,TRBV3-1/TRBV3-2,TGTGCCAGCAGCCCCATTCGGACAGGGGGTGCCTACGAGCAGTACTTC,CASSPIRTGGAYEQYF
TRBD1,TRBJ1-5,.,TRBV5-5,TGTGCCAGCAGCTCCTTACCGGGACAGGGAGGTAGCAATCAGCCCCAGCATTTT,CASSSLPGQGGSNQPQHF
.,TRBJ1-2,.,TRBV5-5,TGTGCCAGCAGCTTGCTAGCGCCAAACTATGGCTACACCTTC,CASSLLAPNYGYTF
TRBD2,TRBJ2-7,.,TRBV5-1,TGCGCCAGCAGCTTGGGAATAGCGGGGGAAGAGCAGTACTTC,CASSLGIAGEEQYF
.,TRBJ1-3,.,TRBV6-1,TGTGCCAGCAGTGAATTTTGGGGACTACCTGGAAACACCATATATTTT,CASSEFWGLPGNTIYF
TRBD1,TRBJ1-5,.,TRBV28,TGTGCCAGCAGCTTACAGGGGGCAAGCAATCAGCCCCAGCATTTT,CASSLQGASNQPQHF
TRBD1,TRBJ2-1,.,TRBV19,TGTGCCAGTAGTATGCTCGGACAGGGGGCGCAGAATGAGCAGTTCTTC,CASSMLGQGAQNEQFF
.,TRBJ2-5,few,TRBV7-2,TGTGCCAGCAGCTTATGGACATCACAAGAGACCCAGTACTTC,CASSLWTSQETQYF
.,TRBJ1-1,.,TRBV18,TGTGCCAGCTCACCTTACACGGAGGGGTCGACTGAAGCTTTCTTT,CASSPYTEGSTEAFF
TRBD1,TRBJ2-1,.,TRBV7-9,TGTGCCAGCAGCTTAGGGACAGGAAATGAGCAGTTCTTC,CASSLGTGNEQFF
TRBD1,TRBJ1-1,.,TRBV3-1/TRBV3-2,TGTGCCAGCAGCTTTAGGGGGCTTAAAACCCTTGAAGCTTTCTTT,CASSFRGLKTLEAFF
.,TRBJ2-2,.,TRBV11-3,TGTGCCAGCAGCTTAGATGGGAGTACCGGGGAGCTGTTTTTT,CASSLDGSTGELFF
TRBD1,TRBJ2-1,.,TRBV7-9,TGTGCCAGCAGCTTACCTTCGCCGGGACAGGGCGTTAATGAGCAGTTCTTC,CASSLPSPGQGVNEQFF
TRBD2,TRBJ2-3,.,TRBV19,TGTGCCAGTAGTGGGACTAGCGGACTCTACACAGATACGCAGTATTTT,CASSGTSGLYTDTQYF
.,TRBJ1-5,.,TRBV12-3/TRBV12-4,TGTGCCAGCAACGGACAGAGCAATCAGCCCCAGCATTTT,CASNGQSNQPQHF
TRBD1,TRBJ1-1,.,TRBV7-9,TGTGCCAGCAGCCCACCCGGACAGGGCGCTTTTAACACTGAAGCTTTCTTT,CASSPPGQGAFNTEAFF
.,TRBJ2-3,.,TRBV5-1,TGCGCCAGCAGCTTTAAAGATACGCAGTATTTT,CASSFKDTQYF
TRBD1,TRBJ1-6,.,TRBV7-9,TGTGCCAGCAGCACGTCACAGGGGGCCGATTCACCCCTCCACTTT,CASSTSQGADSPLHF
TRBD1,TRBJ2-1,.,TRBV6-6,TGTGCCAGCAGTCCAAAGGGACAGGGGGATTACAATGAGCAGTTCTTC,CASSPKGQGDYNEQFF
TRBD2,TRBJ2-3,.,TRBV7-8,TGTGCCAGCTGGCGATTAGCGGGACTCGGAGATACGCAGTATTTT,CASWRLAGLGDTQYF
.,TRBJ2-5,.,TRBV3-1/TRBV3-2,TGTGCCAGCAACAGCCCAGGGGTAGAGACCCAGTACTTC,CASNSPGVETQYF
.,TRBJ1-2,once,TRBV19,TGTGCCAGTAGTATCTCGTATAGGACACTTAACTATGGCTACACCTTC,CASSISYRTLNYGYTF
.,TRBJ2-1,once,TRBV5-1,TGCGCCAGCAGCTTGGCCGGGAGTGGTTACAATGAGCAGTTCTTC,CASSLAGSGYNEQFF
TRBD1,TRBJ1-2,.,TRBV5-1,TGCGCCAGCAGCCAAGTTTTGTTATCGGACAGGTTCTATGGCTACACCTTC,CASSQVLLSDRFYGYTF
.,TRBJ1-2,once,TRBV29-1,TGCAGCGTTGAAGATCTGGGGAGGGGGATCTATGGCTACACCTTC,CSVEDLGRGIYGYTF
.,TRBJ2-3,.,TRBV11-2,TGTGCCAGCAGCTTAGGACAGCAAAATACGCAGTATTTT,CASSLGQQNTQYF
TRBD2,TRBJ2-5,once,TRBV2,TGTGCCAGCAGTATTAGCGGGTATCAAGAGACCCAGTACTTC,CASSISGYQETQYF
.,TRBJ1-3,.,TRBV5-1,TGCGCCAGCAGCTTGGGAGGGTTGGATGGAAACACCATATATTTT,CASSLGGLDGNTIYF
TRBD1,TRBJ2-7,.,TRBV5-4,TGTGCCAGCAGTTCACAGGGGTCCCTCTACGAGCAGTACTTC,CASSSQGSLYEQYF
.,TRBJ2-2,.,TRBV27,TGTGCCAGCAGTTTAATCCCGGGTCTAGCGATGGCCGGGGAGCTGTTTTTT,CASSLIPGLAMAGELFF
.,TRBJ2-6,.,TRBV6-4,TGTGCCAGCAGTTCGACAGGCACAAGCTCTGGGGCCAACGTCCTGACTTTC,CASSSTGTSSGANVLTF
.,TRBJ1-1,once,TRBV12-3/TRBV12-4,TGTGCCAGCAGCATAAAGCAGGGCACTGAAGCTTTCTTT,CASSIKQGTEAFF
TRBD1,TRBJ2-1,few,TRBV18,TGTGCCAGCTCACCGCAACAGGGGGCTGGGTACAATGAGCAGTTCTTC,CASSPQQGAGYNEQFF